The 27 T cell receptor beta chains reported below all come from one sample, sequenced in a study of identical twins. TCRdb fed the 5' RACE reads into MiXCR, producing one record per CDR3 protein. The sample lists around 1.7 million distinct CDR3 sequences, about 31% occurring once. Material: cord blood. Source of these receptors: a newborn girl in good health.

The chain links TRBV20-1 to TRBJ2-7; D perhaps matches TRBD2 (6 bases). The J call is in doubt because the DNA end fits TRBJ2-5 better. The V gene's germline CDR1 is DFQATT and CDR2 SNEGSKA (reference sequence). The CDR3 sequence is 13 residues long. CDR3 bases: TGCAGTGCTAGAGATGGGGGGTACGGGACCCAGTACTTC. Protein sequence: CSARDGGYGTQYF.

The J gene is TRBJ1-2, the V gene TRBV7-9, with D perhaps TRBD1 (6 bases). CDR3 length: 15 amino acids. Trimming stripped 4 bases from V and 7 bases from J, with 19 bases between. Germline lookup yields CDR1 SEHNR and CDR2 FQNEAQ (reference sequence). The CDR3: CASSSSGETSLGYTF. CDR3 DNA sequence: TGTGCCAGCAGCTCCTCAGGGGAAACGAGTCTTGGCTACACCTTC.

This sequence joins TRBV18 and TRBJ1-1; D not certain. Deletions cut 0 bases from V and 6 bases from J, with 11 bases between. The V gene's germline CDR1 is KGHSH and CDR2 LQKENI. This CDR3 is built from 14 residues. CDR3 nucleotides: TGTGCCAGCTCACCACCGGGGTTGGCGGCTGAAGCTTTCTTT. Translated: CASSPPGLAAEAFF.

CDR3 protein: CSASRWTSTDTQYF. Written as DNA, the CDR3 is TGCAGTGCTAGTAGGTGGACTAGCACAGATACGCAGTATTTT. This rearrangement joins TRBV20-1 to TRBJ2-3; D possibly corresponds to TRBD2 (5 bases). The V end was cut by 3 bases, the J end by 0 bases, with 10 bases between. Germline-derived CDR1 and CDR2 are DFQATT and SNEGSKA (reference sequence). There are 14 residues in the CDR3.

J is TRBJ2-1 and V is TRBV6-7, with a possible D match to TRBD2 (6 bases). TRBV6-7 is recorded as an ORF, its role being uncertain. V lost 2 bases to trimming and J lost 5 bases, with 13 bases between them. This CDR3 spans 15 amino acids. The CDR3 spells CASSYRGARDNEQFF. CDR3 DNA: TGTGCCAGCAGTTACCGCGGGGCTAGAGACAATGAGCAGTTCTTC.

This chain uses TRBV6-2 or TRBV6-3 with TRBJ1-1, with TRBD1 matching over 9 bases. Germline values: CDR1 MNHEY, CDR2 SVGEGT. The CDR3 spans 15 residues. V trimming: 6 bases; J trimming: 1 base; junction bases outside the gene matches: 6. The CDR3, as DNA: TGTGCCAGCAGCCGGACGACAGGGGGGAACACTGAAGCTTTCTTT. Amino acid sequence: CASSRTTGGNTEAFF.

The chain uses TRBV20-1 and TRBJ2-1; 11 bases agree with TRBD2. The CDR3 consists of 15 residues. From germline, CDR1 is DFQATT and CDR2 SNEGSKA (reference sequence). J lost 5 bases, V lost 1 base, and 4 bases had no gene match. The chain's CDR3 is CSARAETSGNNEQFF. The CDR3 nucleotides are TGCAGTGCTAGAGCGGAGACTAGCGGGAACAATGAGCAGTTCTTC.

As for this clonotype: Given a much more abundant clone one base away, this may be a read error. The chain links TRBV12-3 or TRBV12-4 to TRBJ2-1; 9 bases fit TRBD1. V was clipped by 5 bases and J by 3 bases; unmatched bases: 2. CDR3 size: 14 residues. The CDR3 bases are TGTGCCAGCAGTATGACAGGGGGCTACAATGAGCAGTTCTTC. Amino acids: CASSMTGGYNEQFF.

As concerns this clonotype: A single base separates this from a much larger clone, so it may be a read error. V usage is TRBV27 and J usage is TRBJ2-1; TRBD1 matches 11 bases. This CDR3 contains 16 residues. V lost 4 bases, J lost 3 bases, and 5 bases stayed unmatched. Per the germline V gene, CDR1 is MNHEY and CDR2 is SMNVEV (reference sequence). The CDR3 loop is CASSSPGTGGYNEQFF. In DNA form, the CDR3 reads TGTGCCAGCAGTTCCCCCGGGACAGGGGGCTACAATGAGCAGTTCTTC.

Remarks on this clonotype: Germline is not matched at one junction end, which may reflect a read error. The chain has TRBV6-6 and TRBJ1-6; the D is unclear. The CDR3 consists of 11 residues. Germline CDR1 reads MNHNY; CDR2 reads SVGAGI (reference sequence). CDR3 sequence: CAGRINSPLHF. CDR3 DNA: TGTGCCGGCAGGATTAATTCACCCCTCCACTTT.

The V and J genes are TRBV15 and TRBJ2-3; 7 bases are shared with TRBD2. Trimming at V came to 0 bases and at J to 1 base, leaving 1 base not matched to a gene. CDR1 and CDR2 from the germline V gene are LNHNV and YYDKDF (reference sequence). This CDR3 comprises 15 residues. The CDR3 region is CATSRDLAGTDTQYF. DNA of the CDR3: TGTGCCACCAGCAGAGATCTAGCGGGCACAGATACGCAGTATTTT. Filled out from reference TRBV15 and TRBJ2-3, the complete variable domain reads DAMVIQNPRYQVTQFGKPVTLSCSQTLNHNVMYWYQQKSSQAPKLLFHYYDKDFNNEADTPDNFQSRRPNTSFCFLDIRSPGLGDTAMYLCATSRDLAGTDTQYFGPGTRLTVL.

This chain joins TRBV29-1 and TRBJ1-1; no clear D gene. Germline V gives CDR1 SQVTM, CDR2 ANQGSEA. Trimming removed 3 bases from V and 9 bases from J, with 14 bases in between. The CDR3 consists of 12 residues. CDR3 residues: CSVESGMEKAFF. For the CDR3, the DNA is TGCAGCGTTGAGTCGGGGATGGAGAAAGCTTTCTTT. The variable domain in full, completed from reference TRBV29-1 and TRBJ1-1, reads SAVISQKPSRDICQRGTSLTIQCQVDSQVTMMFWYRQQPGQSLTLIATANQGSEATYESGFVIDKFPISRPNLTFSTLTVSNMSPEDSSIYLCSVESGMEKAFFGQGTRLTVV.

This clonotype was counted many times. This sequence joins TRBV29-1 and TRBJ2-7, with no clear D. Germline V gene lookup returns CDR1 SQVTM and CDR2 ANQGSEA. Trimming pared 0 bases from V and 3 bases from J, leaving 6 bases between. The CDR3 is made up of 12 amino acids. The CDR3: CSVEDNFYEQYF. CDR3 in DNA: TGCAGCGTTGAAGACAATTTCTACGAGCAGTACTTC.

This clonotype was observed a few times. The chain uses TRBV7-9 and TRBJ2-5, with D unresolved. The J call is doubtful: the DNA matches TRBJ2-7 better. There are 12 residues in the CDR3. Germline values: CDR1 SEHNR, CDR2 FQNEAQ (reference sequence). CDR3 amino acids: CASSNLRNEQYF. CDR3 sequence (DNA): TGTGCCAGCAGTAACCTTCGGAACGAGCAGTACTTC.

The chain is built from TRBV20-1 and TRBJ2-7; D may be TRBD1 (6 bases). The DNA end favors TRBJ2-5, so the J call may be wrong. This CDR3 is 12 amino acids long. CDR1 is DFQATT and CDR2 is SNEGSKA in the germline V gene (reference sequence). The CDR3 DNA follows: TGCAGTGCGCACAGGGCCCTAGAGACCCAGTACTTC. Translated: CSAHRALETQYF.

The rearrangement links TRBV29-1 to TRBJ2-4; D not resolved. CDR3 length: 13 residues. Germline V lookup: CDR1 SQVTM, CDR2 ANQGSEA. V dropped 0 bases and J dropped 13 bases, with 16 bases sitting between them. CDR3 residues: CSVEDRTKKEQYF. The DNA of the CDR3 is TGCAGCGTTGAAGATCGAACCAAAAAGGAGCAGTACTTC.

This clonotype was recorded a few times. The chain combines TRBV6-5 with TRBJ1-2, with 7 bases aligning to TRBD1. The germline V gene encodes CDR1 MNHEY and CDR2 SVGAGI. J lost 4 bases, V lost 4 bases, and 6 bases had no gene match. The CDR3 covers 14 residues. The CDR3 protein is CASSSLRGIYGYTF. The CDR3 DNA is TGTGCCAGCAGTTCTCTCAGGGGGATCTATGGCTACACCTTC.

This clonotype was picked up a small number of times. The rearrangement links TRBV20-1 to TRBJ2-7, with D possibly being TRBD1 or TRBD2 (5 bases each). This CDR3 contains 16 residues. The germline V gene encodes CDR1 DFQATT and CDR2 SNEGSKA (reference sequence). The V gene lost 0 bases and the J gene lost 0 bases, with 15 bases spanning the gap. The CDR3 region is CSAREEAWGFSYEQYF. For the CDR3, the DNA is TGCAGTGCTAGAGAGGAGGCGTGGGGGTTCTCCTACGAGCAGTACTTC.

This clonotype was recorded once. The chain combines TRBV20-1 with TRBJ2-1; the match to TRBD2 covers 7 bases. This CDR3 region has 14 residues. J lost 13 bases, V lost 7 bases, and 19 bases had no gene match. Germline CDR1 DFQATT, CDR2 SNEGSKA (reference sequence). CDR3 DNA: TGCAGTGTAGACCTCATTGCGGGGGTGGAGACCCAGTTCTTC. This translates into CSVDLIAGVETQFF.

The rearrangement joins TRBV5-1 to TRBJ2-5; D may be TRBD1 (5 bases). The better agreement between TRBJ2-1 and the DNA end casts doubt on the J call. CDR1 and CDR2 (germline): SGHRS, YFSETQ. CDR3 length: 17 amino acids. The DNA for the CDR3 is TGCGCCAGCAGCTTGGAAGCAGGGCTGCTGTACCAAGAGACCCAGTTCTTC. Its translation is CASSLEAGLLYQETQFF.

The chain couples TRBV27 to TRBJ2-7, with TRBD2 identical over 11 bases. Per germline, CDR1 MNHEY and CDR2 SMNVEV (reference sequence). The CDR3 loop spans 15 amino acids. Losses at the gene ends were 5 bases for V and 3 bases for J; bases not matched to a gene: 6. The CDR3 spells CASSTPSGGNYEQYF. CDR3 bases: TGTGCCAGCAGTACCCCTAGCGGGGGGAACTACGAGCAGTACTTC.

This clonotype was counted only a few times. The V call is TRBV12-3 or TRBV12-4, the J call TRBJ2-3; D possibly corresponds to TRBD2 (5 bases). V was cut by 3 bases and J by 2 bases, with 12 bases left in between. The length of the CDR3 is 15 residues. The CDR3, as DNA: TGTGCCAGCAGTTTGCGGGCTAGAACCACAGATACGCAGTATTTT. Protein product: CASSLRARTTDTQYF.

Note on this clonotype: A read error is possible here, since a much larger clone lies one base away. The chain is built from TRBV29-1 and TRBJ2-3; TRBD2 aligns across 12 bases. Germline V gene sequence: CDR1 SQVTM, CDR2 ANQGSEA. The CDR3 has 15 residues. The DNA of the CDR3 is TGCAGCGTCCCCGGACTAGCGGGACGCACAGGTACGCAGTATTTT. This translates into CSVPGLAGRTGTQYF.

This clonotype was counted between two and nine times. The V and J genes are TRBV12-3 or TRBV12-4 and TRBJ1-1, with D unresolved. The germline V and J ends were trimmed by 6 bases and 5 bases, with 16 bases remaining between them. The CDR3 consists of 14 residues. CDR3 sequence reads: CASRQTREGTEAFF. DNA for the CDR3: TGTGCCAGCAGACAAACGAGGGAGGGTACTGAAGCTTTCTTT.

The chain uses TRBV20-1 and TRBJ2-3, with D hard to call. This CDR3 has 13 amino acids. CDR1 is DFQATT and CDR2 is SNEGSKA in the germline V gene (reference sequence). V lost 5 bases and J 1 base, leaving 10 bases between the germline ends. This chain's CDR3 is CSAVCQGTDTQYF. The CDR3 region has the DNA TGCAGTGCTGTTTGCCAGGGCACAGATACGCAGTATTTT.

This clonotype has a count of ten or more. CDR3 region: CASTPSSYNEQFF. CDR3 coding DNA: TGTGCCAGCACCCCGAGCTCCTACAATGAGCAGTTCTTC. The chain links TRBV6-5 to TRBJ2-1; no reliable D call. Trimming cost V 7 bases and J 0 bases, with 7 bases left between them. The V gene's germline CDR1 is MNHEY and CDR2 SVGAGI. This CDR3 region has 13 residues.

The chain couples TRBV5-1 to TRBJ2-3; the match to TRBD2 covers 10 bases. CDR3 length: 18 amino acids. Germline trimming cut 0 bases from V and 2 bases from J; bases unmatched to any gene: 9. The germline V gene encodes CDR1 SGHRS and CDR2 YFSETQ. Written as DNA, the CDR3 is TGCGCCAGCAGCTTGGCACCAGCGGGAGGGCTCTACACAGATACGCAGTATTTT. Amino acid sequence: CASSLAPAGGLYTDTQYF.